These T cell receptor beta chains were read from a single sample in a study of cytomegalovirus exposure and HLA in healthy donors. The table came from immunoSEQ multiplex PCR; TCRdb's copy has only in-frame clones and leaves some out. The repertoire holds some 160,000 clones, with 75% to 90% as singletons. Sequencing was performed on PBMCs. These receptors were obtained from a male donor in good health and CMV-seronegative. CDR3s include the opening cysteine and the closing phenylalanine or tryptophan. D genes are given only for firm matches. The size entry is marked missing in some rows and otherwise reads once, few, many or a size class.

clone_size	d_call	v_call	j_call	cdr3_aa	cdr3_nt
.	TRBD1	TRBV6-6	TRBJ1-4	CASSYGDRVTEKLFF	TGTGCCAGCAGTTATGGCGACAGGGTAACCGAAAAACTGTTTTTT
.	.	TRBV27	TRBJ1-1	CASSKQGNTEAFF	TGTGCCAGCAGTAAGCAGGGGAACACTGAAGCTTTCTTT
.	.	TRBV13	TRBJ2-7	CATTRAGSSYEQYF	TGTGCCACCACTAGGGCGGGTAGCTCCTACGAGCAGTACTTC
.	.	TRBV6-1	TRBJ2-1	CASSRSAGVPNEQFF	TGTGCCAGCAGTCGATCGGCAGGGGTCCCGAATGAGCAGTTCTTC
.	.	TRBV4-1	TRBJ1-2	CASSQATVGGYGYTF	TGCGCCAGCAGCCAAGCCACGGTCGGAGGATATGGCTACACCTTC
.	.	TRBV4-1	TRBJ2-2	CASSQDAGVNTGELFF	TGCGCCAGCAGCCAAGATGCAGGGGTGAACACCGGGGAGCTGTTTTTT
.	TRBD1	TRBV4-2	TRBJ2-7	CASSQKATGTVSYEQYF	TGTGCCAGCAGCCAAAAAGCTACCGGGACAGTGAGCTACGAGCAGTACTTC
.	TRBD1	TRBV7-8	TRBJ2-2	CASSSAGTANTGELFF	TGTGCCAGCAGCTCAGCCGGGACAGCTAACACCGGGGAGCTGTTTTTT
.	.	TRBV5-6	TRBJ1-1	CASSLPRNTEAFF	TGTGCCAGCAGCTTGCCCAGGAACACTGAAGCTTTCTTT
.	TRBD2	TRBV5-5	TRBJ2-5	CASSGTSGGEETQYF	TGTGCCAGCAGTGGGACTAGCGGGGGGGAAGAGACCCAGTACTTC
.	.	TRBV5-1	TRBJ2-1	CASSGGFGEQFF	TGCGCCAGCAGCGGGGGCTTTGGAGAGCAGTTCTTC
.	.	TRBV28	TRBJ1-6	CASSLADRAPSYNSPLHF	TGTGCCAGCAGTTTAGCTGACAGAGCCCCCTCCTATAATTCACCCCTCCACTTT
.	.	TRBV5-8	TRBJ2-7	CASSSNSISSYEQYF	TGTGCCAGCAGCTCTAACTCCATAAGCTCCTACGAGCAGTACTTC
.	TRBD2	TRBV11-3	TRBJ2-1	CASSRAGGRSSYNEQFF	TGTGCCAGCAGCCGAGCGGGGGGTAGGAGCTCCTACAATGAGCAGTTCTTC
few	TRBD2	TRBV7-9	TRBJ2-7	CASSLWGGDGAYEQYF	TGTGCCAGCAGCTTATGGGGAGGGGATGGGGCCTACGAGCAGTACTTC
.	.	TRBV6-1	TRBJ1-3	CATVQAHSGNTIYF	TGTGCCACCGTCCAAGCTCATTCTGGAAACACCATATATTTT
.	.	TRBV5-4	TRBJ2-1	CASSPGSSYNEQFF	TGTGCCAGCAGCCCCGGGAGCTCCTACAATGAGCAGTTCTTC